Listed below are T cell receptor beta chains from one sample, sequenced in a study of chemoradiotherapy in HPV16-positive cancers. Profiled with immunoSEQ multiplex PCR; TCRdb holds only in-frame clones, not every one. The sample shows around 1,000 clones, roughly 89% of them seen only once. The material was tumor tissue, obtained from a patient who underwent chemoradiotherapy. These receptors were taken from a human donor with HPV-associated anogenital cancer. Both conserved end residues are part of each CDR3. The order of the fields is D gene, J gene, V gene, clone size, CDR3 protein, CDR3 DNA. A D gene is named only where the DNA matches it firmly. Clone size, where shown, is once, few, many, or a class for clones that have expanded.

NA TRBJ2-7 TRBV5-4 NA CASSYRTAYEQYF TGTGCCAGCAGCTACCGGACAGCCTACGAGCAGTACTTC
TRBD1 TRBJ2-7 TRBV5-1 once CASSDEGQGAGYEQYF TGCGCCAGCAGCGATGAGGGGCAGGGGGCGGGCTACGAGCAGTACTTC
TRBD1 TRBJ2-1 TRBV5-4 NA CASSFRTGHNEQFF TGTGCCAGCAGCTTTCGGACAGGGCACAATGAGCAGTTCTTC
NA TRBJ2-5 TRBV5-4 NA CASSLQTAQETQYF TGTGCCAGCAGCTTACAAACTGCCCAAGAGACCCAGTACTTC
NA TRBJ2-2 TRBV4-1 NA CASSPEAEAVRTGELFF TGCGCCAGCAGCCCCGAGGCGGAGGCGGTTCGGACCGGGGAGCTGTTTTTT
NA TRBJ1-5 TRBV19 once CASLAGLNQPQHF TGTGCCAGCCTAGCGGGGCTAAATCAGCCCCAGCATTTT
TRBD1 TRBJ2-7 TRBV5-6 once CASSRGTGLSYEQYF TGTGCCAGCAGCAGAGGGACAGGGCTCTCCTACGAGCAGTACTTC
TRBD1 TRBJ1-1 TRBV2 NA CASREGQGVTEAFF TGTGCCAGCAGGGAGGGACAGGGAGTAACTGAAGCTTTCTTT
NA TRBJ2-1 TRBV7-3 NA CASSPRAESYNEQFF TGTGCCAGCAGCCCCCGAGCGGAATCCTACAATGAGCAGTTCTTC
NA TRBJ2-7 TRBV12-5 NA CASGQNYEQYF TGTGCTAGTGGCCAGAACTACGAGCAGTACTTC
NA TRBJ1-3 TRBV28 NA CASSSLAGRSGNTIYF TGTGCCAGCAGTTCCCTGGCAGGGCGCTCTGGAAACACCATATATTTT
TRBD1 TRBJ1-2 TRBV19 NA CASSQPGGTGGGGYTF TGTGCCAGTAGCCAACCTGGCGGGACAGGAGGCGGAGGCTACACCTTC
TRBD2 TRBJ2-7 TRBV5-6 NA CASSRRTSGTSEQYF TGTGCCAGCAGCCGGAGGACTAGCGGCACTTCCGAGCAGTACTTC